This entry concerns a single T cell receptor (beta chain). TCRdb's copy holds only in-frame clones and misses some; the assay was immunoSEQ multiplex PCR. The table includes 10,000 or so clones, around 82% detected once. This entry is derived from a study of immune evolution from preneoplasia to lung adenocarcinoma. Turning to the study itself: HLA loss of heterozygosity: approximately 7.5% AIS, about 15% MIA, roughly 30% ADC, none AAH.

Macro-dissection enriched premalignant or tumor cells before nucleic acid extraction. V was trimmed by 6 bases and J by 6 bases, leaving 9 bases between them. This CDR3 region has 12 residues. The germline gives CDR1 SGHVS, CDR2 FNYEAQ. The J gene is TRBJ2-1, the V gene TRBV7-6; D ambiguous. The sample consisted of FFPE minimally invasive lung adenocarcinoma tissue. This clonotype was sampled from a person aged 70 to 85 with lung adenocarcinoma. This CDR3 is CASSFIGNEQFF. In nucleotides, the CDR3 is TGTGCCAGCAGTTTTATCGGCAATGAGCAGTTCTTC.